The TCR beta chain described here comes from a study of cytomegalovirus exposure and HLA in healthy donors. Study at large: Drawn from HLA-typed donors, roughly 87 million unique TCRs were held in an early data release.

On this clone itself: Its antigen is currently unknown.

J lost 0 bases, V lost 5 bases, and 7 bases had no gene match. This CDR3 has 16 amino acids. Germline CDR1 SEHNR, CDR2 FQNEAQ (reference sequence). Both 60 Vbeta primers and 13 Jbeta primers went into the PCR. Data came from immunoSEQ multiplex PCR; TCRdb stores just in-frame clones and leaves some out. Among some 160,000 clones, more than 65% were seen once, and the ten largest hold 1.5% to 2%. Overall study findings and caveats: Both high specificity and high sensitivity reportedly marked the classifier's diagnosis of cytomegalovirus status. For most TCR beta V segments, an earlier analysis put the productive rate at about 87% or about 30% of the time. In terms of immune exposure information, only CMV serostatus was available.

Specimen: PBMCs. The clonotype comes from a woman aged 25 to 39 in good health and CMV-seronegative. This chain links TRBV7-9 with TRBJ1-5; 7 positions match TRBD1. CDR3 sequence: CASSPADRASNQPQHF. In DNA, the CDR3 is TGTGCCAGCAGCCCTGCCGACAGGGCTAGCAATCAGCCCCAGCATTTT.